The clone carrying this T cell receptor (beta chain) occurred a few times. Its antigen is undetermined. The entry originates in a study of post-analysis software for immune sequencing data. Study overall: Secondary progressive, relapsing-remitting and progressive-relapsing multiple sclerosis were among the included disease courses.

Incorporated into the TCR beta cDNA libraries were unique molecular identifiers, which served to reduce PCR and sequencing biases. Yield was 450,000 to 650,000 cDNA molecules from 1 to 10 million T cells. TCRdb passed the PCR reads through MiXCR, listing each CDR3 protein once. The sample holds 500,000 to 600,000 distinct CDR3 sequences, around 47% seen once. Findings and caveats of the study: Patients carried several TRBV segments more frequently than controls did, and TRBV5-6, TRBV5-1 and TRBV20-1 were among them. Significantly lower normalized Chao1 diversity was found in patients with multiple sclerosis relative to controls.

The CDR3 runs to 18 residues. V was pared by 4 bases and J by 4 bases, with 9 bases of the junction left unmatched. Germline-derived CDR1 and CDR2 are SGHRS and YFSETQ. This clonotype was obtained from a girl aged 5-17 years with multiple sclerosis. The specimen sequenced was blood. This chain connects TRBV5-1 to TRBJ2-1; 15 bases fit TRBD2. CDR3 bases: TGCGCCAGCAGCCCCGAGGGACTAGCGGGAGGCCGGTACAATGAGCAGTTCTTC. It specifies CASSPEGLAGGRYNEQFF.